Given below is one TCR beta chain in context. This clonotype was seen many times. What antigen it recognizes has not been identified. Nothing much larger sits one base from this clone, and base qualities are not available. V is clipped by 2 bases and J by 9 bases, and the sequence between their germline boundaries is 7 bases long. The CDR3 runs 12 amino acids, cysteine and phenylalanine included. Only the CDR3 DNA stays, 36 bases, in frame from base 1. Taken from the germline V gene, the CDR1 and CDR2 loops are MDHEN and SYDVKM. These data originate in a study of regulatory T cells in long-lasting Graves disease listed by TCRdb under 2021. Background for the entire study: Persistent Graves' disease was defined as persistently positive TSH receptor autoantibodies together with antithyroid drug treatment for over 5 years. Persistent Graves' disease patients were compared with newly diagnosed Graves' disease patients by peripheral blood TCR sequencing and RNA sequencing. Antithyroid drugs had been taken for ten to twelve years on average by persistent Graves' disease patients in the clinical cohort. The study was conducted in China and was registered as a clinical trial. A total of 33 samples underwent TCR sequencing, from about 13 patients with persistent Graves' disease and roughly 20 patients with newly diagnosed Graves' disease.

The library was produced with multiplex PCR. Sequencing was performed on an Illumina HiSeq 4000. iRepertoire HTBI primers and Arm-PCR amplification of CDR3 regions were used to construct TCR beta libraries. Before sequencing, the PCR products went through gel purification. As for the authors' bioinformatics: Gene usage analysis of CDR3 amino acid clonotypes relied on the 55 to 80 TRBV and 15 or so TRBJ segments identified across samples. Filtered high-quality paired reads were merged into contigs using COPE and FqMerger. BLAST was used to align contigs to IMGT TRBV, TRBD and TRBJ reference genes, and CDR3 was defined according to IMGT. Any clonotype with a frequency above 0.1% was classified as a highly expanded clone. Shannon entropy served as the measure of repertoire diversity, while the Gini coefficient captured V-J evenness. Public clonotypes were defined as clonotypes shared by more than one individual. The public sequencing data were trimmed at Q25 with fastp and processed into clonotypes with MiXCR by TCRdb, which kept only in-frame beta chains. CDR3 protein duplicates are merged, each entry listing the most common genes and DNA. For this entry, the V and J calls and clone size follow TCRdb and not the study's own pipeline. For this sample there are 400,000 to 500,000 distinct CDR3 sequences; under 25% appear just once. The ten largest account for over 7.5% of the sample.

The paper as a whole reports these results and caveats: The small sample size was acknowledged by the authors as a limitation that may reduce accuracy. Only the TCR beta chain was sequenced and analyzed. Compared with newly diagnosed patients, patients with persistent Graves' disease had lower TCR Shannon entropy and fewer highly expanded clones, which suggests clonal expansion. Patients with persistent disease shared more public clonotypes (approximately 2,500) than newly diagnosed patients did (more than 900). The study examined only peripheral blood because the primary lesion, thyroid tissue, could not be accessed. TRBV28, TRBJ1-2 and TRBJ2-5 were preferentially used in persistent disease, while TRBV20-1 and TRBJ2-1 were favored in newly diagnosed disease.

The time point tag for this specimen amounts to: persistent/refractory GD, antithyroid drugs over 5 years with positive TRAb. For both TCR sequencing and RNA sequencing, RNA was extracted from PBMCs using TRIzol. Graves' disease was diagnosed according to American Thyroid Association guidelines. Patients were recruited from an endocrinology department in Xi'an, China. From each patient, about 8.9 milliliters of peripheral blood was collected into an EDTA anticoagulant tube. PBMCs were isolated by Ficoll Paque Plus density gradient separation without further T cell sorting. RNA quality was checked with an Agilent 2100 Bioanalyzer and agarose gel, and concentration with a NanoDrop 2000.

The source of this sequence is a female donor with Graves disease. The chain uses TRBV28 and TRBJ2-2, with the D gene uncertain. The specimen was peripheral blood mononuclear cells (PBMCs), collected when the disease was refractory, from a patient treated with antithyroid drugs. The CDR3 in this case is CASSLPDRELFF. In nucleotide form, the sequence is TGTGCCAGCAGTTTACCGGACCGGGAGCTGTTTTTT.